The 27 T cell receptor beta chains listed next were all sequenced from one sample in a study of post-analysis software for immune sequencing data. General study points: Five or six TRBV segments were more frequent in patients than controls; TRBV5-6, TRBV5-1 and TRBV20-1 belonged to this group.

Unique molecular identifiers had been added to the TCR beta cDNA libraries. In TCRdb, the PCR reads were re-called with MiXCR into one record per CDR3 protein. Among about 820,000 distinct CDR3 sequences listed, about 53% were seen once. Their antigens remain unidentified. Sequenced: blood. The receptors were gathered from a girl aged 5 to 17 with multiple sclerosis.

Only a few counts were recorded for this clonotype. The chain has TRBV6-2 or TRBV6-3 and TRBJ2-4; TRBD1 might be the D (5 bases). The CDR3 runs 16 residues. The germline CDR1 and CDR2 sequences are MNHEY and SVGEGT. Trimming removed 0 bases from V and 3 bases from J, with 12 bases in between. CDR3 protein: CASSYSYDRIKNIQYF. CDR3 bases: TGTGCCAGCAGTTACTCCTACGACAGAATCAAAAACATTCAGTACTTC.

This clonotype has just a few counts. This sequence joins TRBV11-2 and TRBJ2-5; possible D gene TRBD2, 5 bases. The end of the DNA is better explained by TRBJ2-7, so the J call may be wrong. CDR3 length: 14 amino acids. Germline CDR1 SGHAT, CDR2 FQNNGV. CDR3 loop: CASSLSDGDYEQYF. Written as DNA, the CDR3 is TGTGCCAGCAGCTTATCCGACGGGGACTACGAGCAGTACTTC.

This chain links TRBV20-1 with TRBJ2-5, with D maybe TRBD2 (5 bases). The CDR3 has 12 residues. V gave up 6 bases and J gave up 4 bases, with 12 bases separating them. Germline V gene lookup returns CDR1 DFQATT and CDR2 SNEGSKA (reference sequence). The CDR3 region is CSAAGPGETQYF. CDR3 nucleotide sequence: TGCAGTGCGGCGGGTCCTGGAGAGACCCAGTACTTC.

The genes are TRBV20-1 and TRBJ2-3, with 10 bases lining up with TRBD2. The CDR3 is 15 residues long. The germline gives CDR1 DFQATT, CDR2 SNEGSKA (reference sequence). The V segment lost 3 bases and the J segment 3 bases; nucleotides outside the gene matches: 6. The CDR3 here is CSASPLAGVTDTQYF. The CDR3 DNA sequence: TGCAGTGCTAGTCCCCTAGCGGGAGTTACAGATACGCAGTATTTT.

There are a few counts of this clonotype. Sequence at one end of the junction differs from germline and may be a read error. This chain joins TRBV7-9 and TRBJ1-2, with TRBD1 matching over 9 bases. Germline V gives CDR1 SEHNR, CDR2 FQNEAQ (reference sequence). The CDR3 is made up of 14 amino acids. The CDR3 sequence is CASTRTGVIYDYTF. The CDR3 DNA reads as TGTGCCAGCACCAGGACAGGGGTGATCTATGACTACACCTTC.

The rearrangement links TRBV20-1 to TRBJ1-2, with D hard to call. The CDR3 runs 13 residues. The germline V gene has CDR1 DFQATT and CDR2 SNEGSKA (reference sequence). The V gene lost 6 bases and the J gene lost 5 bases, with 16 bases spanning the gap. CDR3 loop: CSASRWQEYGYTF. The DNA of the CDR3 is TGCAGTGCCTCTAGGTGGCAGGAGTATGGCTACACCTTC.

This clonotype was seen just once. This chain connects TRBV15 to TRBJ1-5, with D perhaps matching TRBD1 (5 bases). V was clipped by 1 base and J by 3 bases, with 10 bases between them. This CDR3 spans 15 amino acids. CDR1 and CDR2 (germline): LNHNV, YYDKDF (reference sequence). As DNA, the CDR3 is TGTGCCACCAGCAGAGGGTCAGGGATCAATCAGCCCCAGCATTTT. As protein: CATSRGSGINQPQHF.

This clonotype was counted once. The chain is built from TRBV20-1 and TRBJ2-7; D gene unclear. The length of the CDR3 is 15 residues. Germline values: CDR1 DFQATT, CDR2 SNEGSKA (reference sequence). With 0 bases removed from V and 0 bases from J, the gap between germline ends came to 12 bases. The CDR3 region has the DNA TGCAGTGCTAGAGATGGGCTAAGGGTCTCCTACGAGCAGTACTTC. Translated, it gives CSARDGLRVSYEQYF.

This clonotype was observed a handful of times. V is TRBV7-9 and J is TRBJ1-2; 9 bases map to TRBD1. V was pared by 3 bases and J by 8 bases, with 7 bases of the junction left unmatched. The CDR3 length is 14 residues. The germline CDR1 and CDR2 sequences are SEHNR and FQNEAQ (reference sequence). The CDR3 region is CASSFEQGARGYTF. CDR3 coding DNA: TGTGCCAGCAGCTTCGAACAGGGGGCCCGGGGCTACACCTTC.

The chain couples TRBV29-1 to TRBJ2-2; D possibly matches TRBD1 or TRBD2 (5 bases each). This CDR3 comprises 14 residues. V shed 4 bases and J shed 0 bases, with 9 bases lying between them. Germline V gene lookup returns CDR1 SQVTM and CDR2 ANQGSEA. The CDR3 bases are TGCAGCGTTGTAAGGGGACCGAACACCGGGGAGCTGTTTTTT. Translating it yields CSVVRGPNTGELFF.

This clonotype was counted a few times. The V call is TRBV29-1, the J call TRBJ2-7; D is possibly TRBD2 (7 bases). This CDR3 spans 15 amino acids. Trimming shortened V by 6 bases and J by 2 bases, and 20 bases separated the two germline ends. Germline V gene sequence: CDR1 SQVTM, CDR2 ANQGSEA. The CDR3, as DNA: TGCAGCGTGAGGGAACAGGGAGGGGGGACCTACGAGCAGTACTTC. Protein: CSVREQGGGTYEQYF.

This chain uses TRBV7-9 with TRBJ2-5; D remains unclear. CDR1 is SEHNR, CDR2 FQNEAQ, per germline (reference sequence). The CDR3 is 14 residues long. V gave up 0 bases and J gave up 3 bases, with 8 bases separating them. CDR3 sequence (DNA): TGTGCCAGCAGCTTAGCGGTGGCCGAAGAGACCCAGTACTTC. This translates into CASSLAVAEETQYF.

The chain uses TRBV20-1 and TRBJ2-3, with 14 positions matching TRBD2. V trimming: 5 bases; J trimming: 4 bases; junction bases outside the gene matches: 5. In germline, CDR1 is DFQATT, CDR2 SNEGSKA (reference sequence). The length of the CDR3 is 15 residues. CDR3 in amino acids: CSASTSGRAPDTQYF. CDR3 nucleotides: TGCAGTGCTTCGACTAGCGGGAGGGCCCCAGATACGCAGTATTTT.

The V and J genes are TRBV20-1 and TRBJ2-1, with TRBD2 identical over 13 bases. In germline, CDR1 is DFQATT, CDR2 SNEGSKA (reference sequence). With V trimmed by 3 bases and J by 7 bases, 15 bases remained unmatched. The CDR3 contains 18 residues. The CDR3 loop is CSARTGTSGTIRRNEQFF. CDR3 DNA sequence: TGCAGTGCTAGGACCGGGACTAGCGGGACTATCAGGAGGAATGAGCAGTTCTTC.

This chain joins TRBV24-1 and TRBJ2-3; D remains unclear. Trimming removed 4 bases at V and 4 bases at J, with 20 bases between. Germline CDR1 is KGHDR and CDR2 is SFDVKD. The CDR3 is 17 residues long. As DNA, the CDR3 is TGTGCCACCAGTGAAAGCAAACCCCTCTTCCCTCCAGATACGCAGTATTTT. Its translation is CATSESKPLFPPDTQYF.

The chain carries TRBV6-5 and TRBJ1-2; TRBD1 matches at 7 bases. The V gene's germline CDR1 is MNHEY and CDR2 SVGAGI. The ends lost 8 bases at V and 5 bases at J; junction bases unmatched: 8. This CDR3 has 13 amino acids. In DNA form, the CDR3 reads TGTGCCAGCTCGACAGGGTACGGGTATGGCTACACCTTC. Translation: CASSTGYGYGYTF.

The CDR3 here is CASSPLHTIMGPQHF. The DNA of the CDR3 is TGTGCCAGCTCACCACTCCACACCATCATGGGCCCCCAGCATTTT. The V call is TRBV18, the J call TRBJ1-5; D is uncertain. Trimming took 1 base from V and 10 from J, leaving 17 bases between them. Germline V gives CDR1 KGHSH, CDR2 LQKENI. This CDR3 comprises 15 residues.

The genes are TRBV7-8 and TRBJ1-2; D remains unclear. Germline V CDR1 and CDR2: SGHVS, FQNEAQ. The CDR3 is 12 amino acids. V gave up 5 bases and J gave up 3 bases, with 7 bases separating them. CDR3 region: CASSHRDYGYTF. As DNA, the CDR3 is TGTGCCAGCAGCCACCGGGACTATGGCTACACCTTC.

The chain joins TRBV29-1 to TRBJ1-2, with D perhaps TRBD1 (6 bases). Trimming pared 6 bases from V and 0 bases from J, leaving 11 bases between. Germline CDR1 and CDR2: SQVTM and ANQGSEA. This CDR3 comprises 13 residues. The CDR3 sequence is CSVRTETNYGYTF. CDR3 sequence (DNA): TGCAGCGTGAGGACAGAAACTAACTATGGCTACACCTTC.

V usage is TRBV5-1 and J usage is TRBJ2-5, with TRBD2 identical over 7 bases. The V and J ends lost 2 bases and 5 bases, in that order; junction bases with no gene match: 9. The germline V gene encodes CDR1 SGHRS and CDR2 YFSETQ. The CDR3 runs to 15 residues. The CDR3 bases are TGCGCCAGCAGCTTAGCGGGACTCCCGAGGGAGACCCAGTACTTC. Protein product: CASSLAGLPRETQYF. Variable domain in full (rest from reference TRBV5-1 and TRBJ2-5): KAGVTQTPRYLIKTRGQQVTLSCSPISGHRSVSWYQQTPGQGLQFLFEYFSETQRNKGNFPGRFSGRQFSNSRSEMNVSTLELGDSALYLCASSLAGLPRETQYFGPGTRLLVL.

V gene TRBV5-1 combines with J gene TRBJ2-1, with 11 bases lining up with TRBD2. Germline lookup yields CDR1 SGHRS and CDR2 YFSETQ. The CDR3 sequence is 16 residues long. The J segment lost 6 bases and the V segment lost 0 bases, leaving 5 bases of the junction unmatched. The CDR3 bases are TGCGCCAGCAGCTTGGTGGGACTAGCGGCAACCAATGAGCAGTTCTTC. Its translation is CASSLVGLAATNEQFF.

This clonotype has just a few counts. The chain has TRBV12-5 and TRBJ2-7; a possible D gene is TRBD1 (7 bases). This CDR3 region has 16 residues. V was pared by 6 bases and J by 2 bases, with 20 bases between. The germline CDR1 and CDR2 sequences are LGHNT and FRNRAP. CDR3 sequence reads: CASGLAPGQTTYEQYF. Written as DNA, the CDR3 is TGTGCTAGTGGCCTAGCGCCGGGACAGACAACCTACGAGCAGTACTTC.

The V and J genes are TRBV27 and TRBJ2-5; possibly TRBD2 for D (6 bases). With 6 bases removed from V and 3 bases from J, the gap between germline ends came to 20 bases. The CDR3 sequence is 16 residues long. From germline, CDR1 is MNHEY and CDR2 SMNVEV (reference sequence). CDR3 protein: CASRTLRDGGEETQYF. CDR3 nucleotide sequence: TGTGCCAGCAGAACCTTGAGAGACGGGGGAGAAGAGACCCAGTACTTC.

The rearrangement joins TRBV6-5 to TRBJ1-2; 9 bases fit TRBD1. There are 15 residues in the CDR3. The germline CDR1 and CDR2 sequences are MNHEY and SVGAGI. Germline trimming cut 2 bases from V and 8 bases from J; bases unmatched to any gene: 9. The CDR3 coding sequence is TGTGCCAGCAGTTACACCGGACAGGGGCTTGGCGGCTACACCTTC. It specifies CASSYTGQGLGGYTF.

The gene calls are TRBV6-5 and TRBJ2-3; D remains ambiguous. Trimming removed 0 bases from V and 0 bases from J, with 10 bases in between. Germline CDR1 is MNHEY and CDR2 is SVGAGI. The CDR3 is 16 amino acids. The CDR3 protein is CASSYSSVPSTDTQYF. As DNA, the CDR3 is TGTGCCAGCAGTTACTCGTCGGTTCCCAGCACAGATACGCAGTATTTT.

V is TRBV5-1 and J is TRBJ1-4; D may be TRBD1 (6 bases). Per the germline V gene, CDR1 is SGHRS and CDR2 is YFSETQ. The CDR3 spans 17 residues. V dropped 0 bases and J dropped 0 bases, with 12 bases sitting between them. The CDR3 DNA reads as TGCGCCAGCAGCTTGGACACGGGGGCTACAACTAATGAAAAACTGTTTTTT. This translates into CASSLDTGATTNEKLFF.

The V call is TRBV20-1, the J call TRBJ1-2, with no clear D. V shed 0 bases and J shed 4 bases, with 12 bases lying between them. The length of the CDR3 is 14 residues. Germline V lookup: CDR1 DFQATT, CDR2 SNEGSKA (reference sequence). CDR3 in amino acids: CSARDPRHAYGYTF. The CDR3, as DNA: TGCAGTGCTAGAGATCCGAGACATGCCTATGGCTACACCTTC.